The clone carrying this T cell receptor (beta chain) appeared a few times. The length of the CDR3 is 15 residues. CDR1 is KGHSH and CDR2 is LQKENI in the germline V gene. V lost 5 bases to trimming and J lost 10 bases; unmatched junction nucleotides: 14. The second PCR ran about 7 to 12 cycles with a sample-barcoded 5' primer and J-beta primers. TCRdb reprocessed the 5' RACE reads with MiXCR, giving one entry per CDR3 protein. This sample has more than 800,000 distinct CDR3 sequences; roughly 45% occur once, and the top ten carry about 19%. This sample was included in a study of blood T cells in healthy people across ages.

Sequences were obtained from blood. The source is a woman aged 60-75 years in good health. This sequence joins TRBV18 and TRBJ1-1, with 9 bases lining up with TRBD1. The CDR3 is CASSTTGDRVSGAFF. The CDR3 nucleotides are TGTGCCAGCTCAACTACCGGGGACAGGGTTAGCGGAGCTTTCTTT.